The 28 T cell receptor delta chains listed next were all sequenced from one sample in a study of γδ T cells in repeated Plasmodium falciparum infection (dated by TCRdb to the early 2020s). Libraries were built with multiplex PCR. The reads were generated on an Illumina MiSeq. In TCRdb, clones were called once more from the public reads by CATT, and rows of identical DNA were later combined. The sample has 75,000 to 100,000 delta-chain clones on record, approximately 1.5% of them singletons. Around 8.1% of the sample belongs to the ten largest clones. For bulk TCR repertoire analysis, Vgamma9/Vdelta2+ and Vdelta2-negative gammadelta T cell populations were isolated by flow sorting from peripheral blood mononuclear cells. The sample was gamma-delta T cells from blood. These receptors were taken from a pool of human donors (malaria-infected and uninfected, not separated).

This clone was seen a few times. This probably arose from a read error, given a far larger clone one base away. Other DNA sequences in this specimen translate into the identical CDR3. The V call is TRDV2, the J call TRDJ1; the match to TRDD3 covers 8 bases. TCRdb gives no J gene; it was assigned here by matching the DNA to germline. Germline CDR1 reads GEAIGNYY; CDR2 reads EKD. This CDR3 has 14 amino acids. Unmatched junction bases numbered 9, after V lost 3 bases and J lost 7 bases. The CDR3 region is CACDLLGDTPKLIF. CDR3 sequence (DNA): TGTGCCTGTGACCTACTAGGGGATACCCCTAAACTCATCTTT.

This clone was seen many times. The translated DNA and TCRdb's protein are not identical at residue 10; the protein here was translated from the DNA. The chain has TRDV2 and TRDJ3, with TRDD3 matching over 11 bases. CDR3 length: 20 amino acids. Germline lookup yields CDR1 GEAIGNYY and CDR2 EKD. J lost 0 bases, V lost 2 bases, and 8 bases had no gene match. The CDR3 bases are TGTGCCTGTGACAAAGTACTGGGGGATATGCGCTCCTGGGACACCCGACAGATGTTTTTC. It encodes CACDKVLGDMRSWDTRQMFF.

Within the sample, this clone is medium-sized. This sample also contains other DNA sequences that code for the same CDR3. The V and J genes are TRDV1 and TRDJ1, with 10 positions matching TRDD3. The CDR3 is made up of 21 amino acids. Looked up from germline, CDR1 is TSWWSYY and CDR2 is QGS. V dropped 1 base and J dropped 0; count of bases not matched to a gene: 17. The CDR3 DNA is TGTGCTCTTGGGGAACAATCCGGGTACTGGGGGATCTCCTCTGACACCGATAAACTCATCTTT. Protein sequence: CALGEQSGYWGISSDTDKLIF.

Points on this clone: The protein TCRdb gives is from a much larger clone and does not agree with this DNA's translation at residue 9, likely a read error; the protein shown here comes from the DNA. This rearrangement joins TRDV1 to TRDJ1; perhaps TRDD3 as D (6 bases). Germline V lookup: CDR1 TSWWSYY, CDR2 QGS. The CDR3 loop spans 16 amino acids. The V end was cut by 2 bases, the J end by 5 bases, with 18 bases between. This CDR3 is CALGESGGRPTDKLIF. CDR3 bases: TGTGCTCTTGGGGAAAGTGGGGGGAGACCCACTGATAAACTCATCTTT.

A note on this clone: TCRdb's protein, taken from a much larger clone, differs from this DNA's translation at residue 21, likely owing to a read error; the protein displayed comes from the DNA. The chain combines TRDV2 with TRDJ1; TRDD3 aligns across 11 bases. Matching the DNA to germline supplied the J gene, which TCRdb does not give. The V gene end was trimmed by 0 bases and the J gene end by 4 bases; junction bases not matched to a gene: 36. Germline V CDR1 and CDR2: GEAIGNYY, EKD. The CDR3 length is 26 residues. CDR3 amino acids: CACDTVRPPTGLGGYAVGQYIDKLIF. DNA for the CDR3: TGTGCCTGTGACACCGTAAGGCCTCCTACTGGGCTTGGGGGATACGCGGTGGGTCAGTACATCGATAAACTCATCTTT.

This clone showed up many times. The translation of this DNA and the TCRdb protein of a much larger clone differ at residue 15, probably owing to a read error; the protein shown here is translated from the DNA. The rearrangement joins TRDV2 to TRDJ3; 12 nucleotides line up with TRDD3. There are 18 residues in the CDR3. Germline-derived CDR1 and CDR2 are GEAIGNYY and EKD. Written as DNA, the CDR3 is TGTGCCTGTGACAGTACTGGGGGATACTCCTGGGACACCCGACGGATGTTTTTC. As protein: CACDSTGGYSWDTRRMFF.

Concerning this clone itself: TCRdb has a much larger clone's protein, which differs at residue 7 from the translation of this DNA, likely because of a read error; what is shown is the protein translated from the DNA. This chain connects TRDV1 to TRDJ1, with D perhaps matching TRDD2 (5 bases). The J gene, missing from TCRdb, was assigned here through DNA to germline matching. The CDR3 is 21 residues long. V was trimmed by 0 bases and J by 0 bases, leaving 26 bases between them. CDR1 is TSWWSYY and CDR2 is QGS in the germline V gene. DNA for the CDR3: TGTGCTCTTGGGGAACTCGAACCTTGCCGATTGATCCTAAAGTACACCGATAAACTCATCTTT. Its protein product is CALGELEPCRLILKYTDKLIF.

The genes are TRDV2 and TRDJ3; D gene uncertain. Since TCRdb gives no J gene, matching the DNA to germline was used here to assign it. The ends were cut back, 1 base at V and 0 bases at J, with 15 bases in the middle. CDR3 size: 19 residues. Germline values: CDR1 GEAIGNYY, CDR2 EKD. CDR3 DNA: TGTGCCTGTGACACGGTGTCCACTGTCGGCTCCTGGGACACCCGACAGATGTTTTTC. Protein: CACDTVSTVGSWDTRQMFF.

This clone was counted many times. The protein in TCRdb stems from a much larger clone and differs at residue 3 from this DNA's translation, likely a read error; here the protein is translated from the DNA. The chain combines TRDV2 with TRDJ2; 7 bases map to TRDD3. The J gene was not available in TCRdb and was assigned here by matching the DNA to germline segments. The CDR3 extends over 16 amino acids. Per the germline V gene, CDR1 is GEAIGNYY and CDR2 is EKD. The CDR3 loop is CARDTVGGALTAQLFF. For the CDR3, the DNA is TGTGCCCGTGACACCGTTGGGGGAGCTTTGACAGCACAACTCTTCTTT.

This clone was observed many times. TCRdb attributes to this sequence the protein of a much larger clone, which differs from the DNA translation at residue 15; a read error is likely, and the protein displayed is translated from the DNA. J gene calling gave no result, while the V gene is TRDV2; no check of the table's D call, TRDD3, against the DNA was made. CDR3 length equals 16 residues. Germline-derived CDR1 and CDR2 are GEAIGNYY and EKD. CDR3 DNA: TGTGCCTGTGACAAACTGGGGGACCCGTACACCGATAAACTCACCTTT. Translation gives CACDKLGDPYTDKLTF.

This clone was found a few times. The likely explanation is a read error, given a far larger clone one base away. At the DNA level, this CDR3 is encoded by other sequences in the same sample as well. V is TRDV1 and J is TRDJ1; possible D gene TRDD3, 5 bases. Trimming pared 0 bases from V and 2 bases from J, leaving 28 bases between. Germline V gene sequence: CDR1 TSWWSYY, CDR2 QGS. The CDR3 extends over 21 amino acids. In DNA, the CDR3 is TGTGCTCTTGGGGAACTAGCGGTGGCGGGATCCTCAAGGTGGTATACCGATAAACTCATCTTT. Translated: CALGELAVAGSSRWYTDKLIF.

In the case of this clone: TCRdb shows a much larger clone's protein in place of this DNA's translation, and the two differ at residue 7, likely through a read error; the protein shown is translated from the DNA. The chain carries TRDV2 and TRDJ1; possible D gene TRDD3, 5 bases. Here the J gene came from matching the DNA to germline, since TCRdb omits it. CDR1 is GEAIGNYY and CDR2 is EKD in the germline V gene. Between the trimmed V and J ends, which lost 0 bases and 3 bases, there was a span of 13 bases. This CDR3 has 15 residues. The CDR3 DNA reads TGTGCCTGTGACACCGTGGAGGATAGGGCCGATAAACTCATCTTT. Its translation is CACDTVEDRADKLIF.

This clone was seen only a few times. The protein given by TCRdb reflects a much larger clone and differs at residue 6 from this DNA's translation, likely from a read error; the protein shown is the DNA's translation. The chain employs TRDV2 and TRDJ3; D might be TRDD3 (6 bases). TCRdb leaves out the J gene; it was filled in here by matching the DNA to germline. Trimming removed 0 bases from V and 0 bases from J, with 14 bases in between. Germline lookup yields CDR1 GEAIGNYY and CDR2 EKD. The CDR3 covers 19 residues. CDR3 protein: CACDTRGSNHSWDTRQMFF. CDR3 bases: TGTGCCTGTGACACCCGGGGGAGCAACCACTCCTGGGACACCCGACAGATGTTTTTC.

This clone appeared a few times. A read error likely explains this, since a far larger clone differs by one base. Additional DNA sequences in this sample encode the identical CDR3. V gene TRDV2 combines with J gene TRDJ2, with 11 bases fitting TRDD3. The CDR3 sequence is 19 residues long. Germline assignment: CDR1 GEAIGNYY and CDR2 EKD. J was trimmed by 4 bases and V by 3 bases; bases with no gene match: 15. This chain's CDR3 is CACDPISWGILAGTAQLFF. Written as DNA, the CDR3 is TGTGCCTGTGACCCCATATCCTGGGGGATACTTGCCGGGACAGCACAACTCTTCTTT.

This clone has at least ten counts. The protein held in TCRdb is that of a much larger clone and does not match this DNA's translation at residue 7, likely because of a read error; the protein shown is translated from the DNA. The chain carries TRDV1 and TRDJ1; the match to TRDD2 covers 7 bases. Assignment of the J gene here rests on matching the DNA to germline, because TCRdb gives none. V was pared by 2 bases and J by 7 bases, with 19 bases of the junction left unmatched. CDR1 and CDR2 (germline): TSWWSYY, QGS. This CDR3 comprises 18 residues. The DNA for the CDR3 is TGTGCTCTTGGGGAAGCCTCCTTCCTCGACGGGAGAGGGGGTAAACTCATCTTT. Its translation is CALGEASFLDGRGGKLIF.

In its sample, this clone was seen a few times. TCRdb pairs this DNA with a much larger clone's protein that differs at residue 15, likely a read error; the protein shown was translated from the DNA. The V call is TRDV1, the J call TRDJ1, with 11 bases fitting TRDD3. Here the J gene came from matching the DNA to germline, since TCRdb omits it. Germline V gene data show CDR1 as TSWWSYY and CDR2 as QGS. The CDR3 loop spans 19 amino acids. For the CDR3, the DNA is TGTGCTCTTGGGGAACTAGGCTGGGGGATACCCTCATACACCTATAAACTCATCTTT. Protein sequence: CALGELGWGIPSYTYKLIF.

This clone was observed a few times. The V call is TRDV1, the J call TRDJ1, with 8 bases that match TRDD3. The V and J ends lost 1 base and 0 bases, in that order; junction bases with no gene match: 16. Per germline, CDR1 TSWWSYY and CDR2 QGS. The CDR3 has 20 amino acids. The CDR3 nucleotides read TGTGCTCTTGGGGAACCGTTTCTGGGGGAAAACTATCCGTACACCGATAAACTCATCTTT. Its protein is CALGEPFLGENYPYTDKLIF.

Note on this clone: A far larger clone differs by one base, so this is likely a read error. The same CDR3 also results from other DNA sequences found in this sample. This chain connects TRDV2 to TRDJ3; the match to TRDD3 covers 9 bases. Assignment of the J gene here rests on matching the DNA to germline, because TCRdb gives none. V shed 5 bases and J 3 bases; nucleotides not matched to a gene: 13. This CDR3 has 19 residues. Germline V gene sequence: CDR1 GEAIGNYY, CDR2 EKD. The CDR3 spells CACVPVLGDTGWDTRQMFF. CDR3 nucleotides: TGTGCCTGTGTCCCCGTACTAGGGGATACGGGCTGGGACACCCGACAGATGTTTTTC.

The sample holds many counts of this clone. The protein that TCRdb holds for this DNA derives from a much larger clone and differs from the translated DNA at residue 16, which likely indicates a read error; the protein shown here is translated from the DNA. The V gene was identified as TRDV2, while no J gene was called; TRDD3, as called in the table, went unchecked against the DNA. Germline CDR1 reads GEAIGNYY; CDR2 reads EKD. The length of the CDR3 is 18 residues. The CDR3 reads CACDIIRTGVPYTDKPIF. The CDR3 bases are TGTGCCTGTGACATAATACGTACTGGGGTCCCGTACACCGATAAACCCATCTTT.

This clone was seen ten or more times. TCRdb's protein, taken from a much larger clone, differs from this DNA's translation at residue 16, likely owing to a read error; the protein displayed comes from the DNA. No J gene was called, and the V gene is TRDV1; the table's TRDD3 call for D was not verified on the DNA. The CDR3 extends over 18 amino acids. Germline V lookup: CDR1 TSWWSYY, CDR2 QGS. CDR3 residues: CALGEAFFLDGRGGKPIF. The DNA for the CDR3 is TGTGCTCTTGGGGAAGCCTTCTTCCTCGACGGGAGAGGGGGTAAACCCATCTTT.

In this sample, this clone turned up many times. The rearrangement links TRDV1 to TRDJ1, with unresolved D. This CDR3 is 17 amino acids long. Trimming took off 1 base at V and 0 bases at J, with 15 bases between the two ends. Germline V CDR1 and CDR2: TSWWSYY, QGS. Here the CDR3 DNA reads TGTGCTCTTGGGGAACAGTCGCTCCAGCCTCACACCGATAAACTCATCTTT. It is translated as CALGEQSLQPHTDKLIF.

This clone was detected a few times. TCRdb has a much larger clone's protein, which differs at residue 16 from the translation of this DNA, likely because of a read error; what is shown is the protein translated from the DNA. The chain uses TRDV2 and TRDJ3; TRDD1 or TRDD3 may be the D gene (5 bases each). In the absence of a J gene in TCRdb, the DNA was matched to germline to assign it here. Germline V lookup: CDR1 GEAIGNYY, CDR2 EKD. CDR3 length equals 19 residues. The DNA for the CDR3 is TGTGCCTGTGACACACCACTGAGGAATAGCTCCTGGGACACCCGACGGATGTTTTTC. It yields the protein CACDTPLRNSSWDTRRMFF.

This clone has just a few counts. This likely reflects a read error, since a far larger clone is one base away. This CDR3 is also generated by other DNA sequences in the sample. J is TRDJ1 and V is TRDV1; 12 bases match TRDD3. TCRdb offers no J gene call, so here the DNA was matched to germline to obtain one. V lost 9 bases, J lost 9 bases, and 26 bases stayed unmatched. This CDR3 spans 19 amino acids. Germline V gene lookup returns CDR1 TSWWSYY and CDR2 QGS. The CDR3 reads CALVPKSSNRTGGYRELIF. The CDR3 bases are TGTGCTCTAGTCCCCAAATCTTCCAACCGTACTGGGGGATACAGGGAACTCATCTTT.

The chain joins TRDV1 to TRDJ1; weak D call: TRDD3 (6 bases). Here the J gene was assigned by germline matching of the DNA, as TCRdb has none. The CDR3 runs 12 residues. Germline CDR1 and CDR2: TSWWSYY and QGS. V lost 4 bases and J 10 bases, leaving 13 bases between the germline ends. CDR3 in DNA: TGTGCTCTTGGGGCCTACGCGGGGATACTCATCTTT. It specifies CALGAYAGILIF.

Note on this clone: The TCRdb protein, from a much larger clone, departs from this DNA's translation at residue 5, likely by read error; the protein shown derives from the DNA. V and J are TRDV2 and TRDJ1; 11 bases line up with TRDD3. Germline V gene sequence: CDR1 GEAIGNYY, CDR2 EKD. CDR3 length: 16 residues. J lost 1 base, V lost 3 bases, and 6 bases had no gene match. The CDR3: CACDPLGDTSTDKLIF. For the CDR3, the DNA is TGTGCCTGTGACCCCCTGGGGGATACTTCCACCGATAAACTCATCTTT.

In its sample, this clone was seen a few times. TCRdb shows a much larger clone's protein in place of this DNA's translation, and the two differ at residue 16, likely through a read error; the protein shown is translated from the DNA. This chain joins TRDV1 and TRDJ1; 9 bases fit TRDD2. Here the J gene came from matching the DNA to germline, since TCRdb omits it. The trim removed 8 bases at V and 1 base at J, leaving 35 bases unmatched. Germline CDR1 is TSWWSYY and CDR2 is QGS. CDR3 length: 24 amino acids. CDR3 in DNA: TGTGCTCTTTTCCCTTGGCCTTCCTACTGGTGGAGACTCCTGGGGGGTACGGCCACCGATAAACTCATCTTT. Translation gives CALFPWPSYWWRLLGGTATDKLIF.

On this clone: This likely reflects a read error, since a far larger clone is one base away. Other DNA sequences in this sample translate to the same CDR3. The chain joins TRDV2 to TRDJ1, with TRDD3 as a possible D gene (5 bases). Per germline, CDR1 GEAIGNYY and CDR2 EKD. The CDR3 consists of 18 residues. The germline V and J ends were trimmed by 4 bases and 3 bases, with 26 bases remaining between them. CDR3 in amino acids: CACEHLRDSEPYADKLIF. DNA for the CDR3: TGTGCCTGTGAACACTTACGGGATTCTGAGCCGTACGCCGATAAACTCATCTTT.

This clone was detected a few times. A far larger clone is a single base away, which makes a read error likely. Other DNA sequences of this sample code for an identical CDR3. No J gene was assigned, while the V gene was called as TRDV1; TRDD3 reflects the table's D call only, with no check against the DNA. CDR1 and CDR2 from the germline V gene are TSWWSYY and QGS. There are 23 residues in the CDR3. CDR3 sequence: CALGELLWATGGWGIFYTDKLIF. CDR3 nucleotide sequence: TGTGCTCTTGGGGAACTTCTCTGGGCAACTGGTGGTTGGGGGATTTTTTACACCGATAAACTCATCTTC.